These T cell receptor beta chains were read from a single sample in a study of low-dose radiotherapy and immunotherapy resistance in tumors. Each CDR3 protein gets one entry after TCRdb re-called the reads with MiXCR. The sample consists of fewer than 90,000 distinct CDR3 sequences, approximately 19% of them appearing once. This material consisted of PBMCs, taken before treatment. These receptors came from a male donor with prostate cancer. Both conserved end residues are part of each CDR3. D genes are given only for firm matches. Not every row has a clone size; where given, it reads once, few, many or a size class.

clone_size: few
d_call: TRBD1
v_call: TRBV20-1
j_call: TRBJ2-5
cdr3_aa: CSARPGTGDETQYF
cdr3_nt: TGCAGTGCTAGACCCGGCACAGGGGACGAGACCCAGTACTTC

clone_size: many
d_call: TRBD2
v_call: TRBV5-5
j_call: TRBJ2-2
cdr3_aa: CASSPLAGGPNTGELFF
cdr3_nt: TGTGCCAGCAGTCCCCTAGCGGGGGGGCCGAACACCGGGGAGCTGTTTTTT

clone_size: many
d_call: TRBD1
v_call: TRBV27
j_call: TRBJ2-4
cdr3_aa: CASSPATGDVLITGKNIQYF
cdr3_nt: TGTGCCAGCAGTCCAGCGACAGGGGATGTACTTATTACCGGCAAAAACATTCAGTACTTC

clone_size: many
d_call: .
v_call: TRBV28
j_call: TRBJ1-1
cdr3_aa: CASISGVGKAFF
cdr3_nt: TGTGCCAGTATCTCAGGGGTCGGGAAAGCTTTCTTT

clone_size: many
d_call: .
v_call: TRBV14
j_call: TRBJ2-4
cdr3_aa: CASSQEKNIQYF
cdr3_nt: TGTGCCAGCAGCCAAGAAAAAAACATTCAGTACTTC

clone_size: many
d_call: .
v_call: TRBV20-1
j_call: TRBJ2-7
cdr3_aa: CSARRATRGNEQYF
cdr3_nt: TGCAGTGCTAGAAGAGCGACCCGGGGCAACGAGCAGTACTTC

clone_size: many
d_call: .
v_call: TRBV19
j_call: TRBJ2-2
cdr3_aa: CASSPSGGLTGELFF
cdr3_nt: TGTGCCAGTAGTCCTTCAGGAGGCCTGACCGGGGAGCTGTTTTTT

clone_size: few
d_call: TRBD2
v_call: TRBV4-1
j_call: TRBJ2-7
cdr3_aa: CASSKETSGVSEQYF
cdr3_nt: TGCGCCAGCAGCAAAGAGACTAGCGGGGTATCCGAGCAGTACTTC

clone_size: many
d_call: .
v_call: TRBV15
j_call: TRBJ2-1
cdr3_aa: CATSTSGVGEQFF
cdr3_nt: TGTGCCACCAGCACGTCAGGGGTGGGGGAGCAGTTCTTC

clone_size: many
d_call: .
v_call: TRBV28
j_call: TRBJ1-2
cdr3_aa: CASSPRTEPPNYGYTF
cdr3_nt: TGTGCCAGCAGTCCCCGGACAGAACCACCTAACTATGGCTACACCTTC

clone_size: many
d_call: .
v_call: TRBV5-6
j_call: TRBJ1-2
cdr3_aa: CASSLTLWGAQDYGYTF
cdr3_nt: TGTGCCAGCAGCTTGACCTTGTGGGGGGCCCAGGACTATGGCTACACCTTC

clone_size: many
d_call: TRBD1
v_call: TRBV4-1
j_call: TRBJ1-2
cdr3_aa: CASSLDRVGGYTF
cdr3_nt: TGCGCCAGCAGCCTAGACAGGGTTGGAGGCTACACCTTC

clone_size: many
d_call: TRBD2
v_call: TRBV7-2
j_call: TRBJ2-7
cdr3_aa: CASSLARWGSGSLRWVEQYF
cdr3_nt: TGTGCCAGCAGCTTAGCACGGTGGGGTAGCGGGAGTCTCCGGTGGGTCGAGCAGTACTTC

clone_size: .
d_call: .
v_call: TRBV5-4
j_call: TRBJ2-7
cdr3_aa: CASSPYEQYF
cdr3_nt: TGTGCCAGCAGCCCGTACGAGCAGTACTTC

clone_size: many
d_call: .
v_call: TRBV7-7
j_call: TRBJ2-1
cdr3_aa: CASSLDGGSYNEQFF
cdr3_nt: TGTGCTAGCAGCTTAGATGGGGGATCCTACAATGAGCAGTTCTTC